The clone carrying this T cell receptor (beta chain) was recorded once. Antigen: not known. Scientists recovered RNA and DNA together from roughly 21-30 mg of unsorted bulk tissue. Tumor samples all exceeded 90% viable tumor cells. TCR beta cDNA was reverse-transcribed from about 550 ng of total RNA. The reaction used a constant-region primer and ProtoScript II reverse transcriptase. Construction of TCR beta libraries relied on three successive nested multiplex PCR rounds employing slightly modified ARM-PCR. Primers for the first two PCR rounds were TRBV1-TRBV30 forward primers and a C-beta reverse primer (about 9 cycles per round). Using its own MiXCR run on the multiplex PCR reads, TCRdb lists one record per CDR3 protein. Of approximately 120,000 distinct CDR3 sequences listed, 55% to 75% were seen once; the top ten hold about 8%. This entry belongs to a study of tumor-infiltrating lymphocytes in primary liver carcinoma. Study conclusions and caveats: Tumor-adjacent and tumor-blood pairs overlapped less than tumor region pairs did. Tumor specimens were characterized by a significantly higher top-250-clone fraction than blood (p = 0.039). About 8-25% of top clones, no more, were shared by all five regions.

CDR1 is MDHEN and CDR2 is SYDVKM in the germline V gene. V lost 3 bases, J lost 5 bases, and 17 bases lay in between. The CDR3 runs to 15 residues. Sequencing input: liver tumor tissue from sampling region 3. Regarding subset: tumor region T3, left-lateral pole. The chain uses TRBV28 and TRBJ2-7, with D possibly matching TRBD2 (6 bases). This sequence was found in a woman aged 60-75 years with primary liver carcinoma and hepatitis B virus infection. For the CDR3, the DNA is TGTGCCAGCAGTTTGGGTCTGCGGGGAAGCGACGAGCAGTACTTC. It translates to CASSLGLRGSDEQYF.